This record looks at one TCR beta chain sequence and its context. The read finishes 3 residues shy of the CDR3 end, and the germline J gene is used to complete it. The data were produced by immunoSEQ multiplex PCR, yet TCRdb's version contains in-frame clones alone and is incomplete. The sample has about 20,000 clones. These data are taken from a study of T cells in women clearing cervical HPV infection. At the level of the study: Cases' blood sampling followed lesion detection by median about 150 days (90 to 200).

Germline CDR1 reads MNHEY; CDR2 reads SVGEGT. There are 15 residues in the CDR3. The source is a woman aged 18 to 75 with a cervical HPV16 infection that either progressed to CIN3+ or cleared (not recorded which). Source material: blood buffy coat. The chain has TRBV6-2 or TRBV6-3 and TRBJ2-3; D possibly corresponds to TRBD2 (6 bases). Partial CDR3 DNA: TGTGCCAGCAGTTACTCCTCCCAGGGCGCGGGGCCG. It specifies CASSYSSQGAGP. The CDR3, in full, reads CASSYSSQGAGPQYF.